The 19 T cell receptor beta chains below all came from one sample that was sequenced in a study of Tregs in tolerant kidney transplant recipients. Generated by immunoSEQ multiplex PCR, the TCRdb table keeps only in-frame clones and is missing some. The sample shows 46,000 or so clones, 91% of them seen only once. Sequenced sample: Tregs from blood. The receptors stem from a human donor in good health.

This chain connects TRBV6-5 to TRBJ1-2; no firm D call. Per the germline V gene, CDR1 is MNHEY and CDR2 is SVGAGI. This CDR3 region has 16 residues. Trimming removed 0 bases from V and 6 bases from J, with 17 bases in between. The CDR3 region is CASSYSRPSTGNGYTF. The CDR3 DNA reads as TGTGCCAGCAGTTACTCACGACCCTCTACGGGAAATGGCTACACCTTC.

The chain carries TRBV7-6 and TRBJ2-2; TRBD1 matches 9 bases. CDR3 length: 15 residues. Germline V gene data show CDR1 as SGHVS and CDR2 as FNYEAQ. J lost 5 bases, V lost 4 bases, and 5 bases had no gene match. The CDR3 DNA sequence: TGTGCCAGCAGCTCCCCGGGACAGGGAACCGGGGAGCTGTTTTTT. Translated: CASSSPGQGTGELFF.

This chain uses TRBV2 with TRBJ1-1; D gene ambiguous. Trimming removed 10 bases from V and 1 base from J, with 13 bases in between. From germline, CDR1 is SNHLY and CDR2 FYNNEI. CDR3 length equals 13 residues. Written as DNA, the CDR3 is TGTGCCATGCATCCGCGAAAGAACACTGAAGCTTTCTTT. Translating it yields CAMHPRKNTEAFF.

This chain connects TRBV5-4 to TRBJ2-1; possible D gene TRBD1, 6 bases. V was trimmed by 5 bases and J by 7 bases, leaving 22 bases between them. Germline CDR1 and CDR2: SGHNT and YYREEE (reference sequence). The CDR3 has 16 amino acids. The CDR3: CASSSPPGGAHNEQFF. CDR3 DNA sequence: TGTGCCAGCAGTTCCCCCCCTGGGGGCGCACATAATGAGCAGTTCTTC.

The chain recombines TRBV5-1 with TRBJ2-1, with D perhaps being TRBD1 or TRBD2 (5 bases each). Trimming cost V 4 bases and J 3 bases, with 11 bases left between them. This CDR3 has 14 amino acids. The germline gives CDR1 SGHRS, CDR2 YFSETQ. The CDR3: CASSDRDGYNEQFF. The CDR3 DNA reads TGCGCCAGCAGCGACCGGGACGGCTACAATGAGCAGTTCTTC.

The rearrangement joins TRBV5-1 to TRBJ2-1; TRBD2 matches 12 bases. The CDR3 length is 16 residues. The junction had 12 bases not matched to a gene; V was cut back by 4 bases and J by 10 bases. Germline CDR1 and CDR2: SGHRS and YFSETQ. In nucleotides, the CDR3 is TGCGCCAGCAGCCGGTGGGCTAGCGGGGGGGTCCGGGAGCAGTTCTTC. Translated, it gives CASSRWASGGVREQFF.

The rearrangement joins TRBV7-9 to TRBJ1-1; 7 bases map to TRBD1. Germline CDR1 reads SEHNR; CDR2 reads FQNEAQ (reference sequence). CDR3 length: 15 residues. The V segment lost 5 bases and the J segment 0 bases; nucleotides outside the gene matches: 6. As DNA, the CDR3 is TGTGCCAGCAGCGCGATACAGGGGATGAACACTGAAGCTTTCTTT. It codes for CASSAIQGMNTEAFF.

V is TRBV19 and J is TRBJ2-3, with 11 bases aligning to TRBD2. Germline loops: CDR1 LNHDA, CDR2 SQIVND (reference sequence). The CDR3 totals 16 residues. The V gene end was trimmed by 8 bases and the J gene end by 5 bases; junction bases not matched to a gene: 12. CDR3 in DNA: TGTGCCAGTGGAATTAGCGGGAGGGCCTTGGGAGATACGCAGTATTTT. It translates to CASGISGRALGDTQYF.

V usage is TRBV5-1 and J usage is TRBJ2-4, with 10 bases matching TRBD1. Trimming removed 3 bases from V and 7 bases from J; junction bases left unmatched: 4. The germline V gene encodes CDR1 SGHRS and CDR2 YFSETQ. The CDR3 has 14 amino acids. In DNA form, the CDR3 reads TGCGCCAGCAGCTCGGGACAGGGGTGGAACATTCAGTACTTC. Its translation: CASSSGQGWNIQYF.

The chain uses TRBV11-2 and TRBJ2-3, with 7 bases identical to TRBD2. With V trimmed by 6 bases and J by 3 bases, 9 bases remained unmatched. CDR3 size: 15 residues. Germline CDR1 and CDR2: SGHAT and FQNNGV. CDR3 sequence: CASSLQWGGTDTQYF. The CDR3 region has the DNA TGTGCCAGCAGTCTCCAATGGGGGGGTACAGATACGCAGTATTTT. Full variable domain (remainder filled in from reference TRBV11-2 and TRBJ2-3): EAGVAQSPRYKIIEKRQSVAFWCNPISGHATLYWYQQILGQGPKLLIQFQNNGVVDDSQLPKDRFSAERLKGVDSTLKIQPAKLEDSAVYLCASSLQWGGTDTQYFGPGTRLTVL.

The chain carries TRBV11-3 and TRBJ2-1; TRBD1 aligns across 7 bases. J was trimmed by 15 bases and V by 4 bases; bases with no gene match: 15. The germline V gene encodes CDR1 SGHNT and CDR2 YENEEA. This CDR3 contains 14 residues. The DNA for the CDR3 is TGTGCCAGCAGCTCCGGCCCAACCCCGGGACAGACGTTCTTC. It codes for CASSSGPTPGQTFF.

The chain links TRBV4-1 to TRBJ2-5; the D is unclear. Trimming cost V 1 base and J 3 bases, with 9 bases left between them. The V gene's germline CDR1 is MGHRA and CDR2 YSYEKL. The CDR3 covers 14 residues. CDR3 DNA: TGCGCCAGCAGCCAAGGGGTTTTTAAAGAGACCCAGTACTTC. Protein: CASSQGVFKETQYF.

Here the CDR3 DNA reads TGTGCCAGCAGCTCCCTAGCGGGGAGCTCGGGCACAGATACGCAGTATTTT. Protein sequence: CASSSLAGSSGTDTQYF. The chain uses TRBV11-3 and TRBJ2-3; the match to TRBD2 covers 9 bases. The CDR3 consists of 17 residues. V was pared by 4 bases and J by 1 base, with 9 bases of the junction left unmatched. Germline CDR1 is SGHNT and CDR2 is YENEEA.

The CDR3 DNA reads TGTGCCTGGAGTGTGACAGCCAATGGCTACACCTTC. Its protein product is CAWSVTANGYTF. V usage is TRBV30 and J usage is TRBJ1-2; D is possibly TRBD1 (5 bases). Germline V gene sequence: CDR1 GTSNPN, CDR2 SVGIG (reference sequence). The CDR3 totals 12 residues. Trimming took 0 bases from V and 6 from J, leaving 8 bases between them.

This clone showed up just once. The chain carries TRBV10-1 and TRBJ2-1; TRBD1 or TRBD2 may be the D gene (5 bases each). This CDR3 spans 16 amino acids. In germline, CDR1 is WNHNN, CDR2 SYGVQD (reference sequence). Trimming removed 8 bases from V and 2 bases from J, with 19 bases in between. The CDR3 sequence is CASLPKGSATYNEQFF. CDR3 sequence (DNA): TGCGCCAGCCTCCCCAAGGGGAGCGCGACCTACAATGAGCAGTTCTTC.

CDR3 residues: CASSLAGGGPLTGELFF. DNA of the CDR3: TGTGCCAGCAGCTTAGCGGGCGGGGGGCCGCTGACCGGGGAGCTGTTTTTT. The V call is TRBV7-9, the J call TRBJ2-2; 8 positions match TRBD2. Per germline, CDR1 SEHNR and CDR2 FQNEAQ (reference sequence). CDR3 size: 17 residues. Germline trimming cut 0 bases from V and 5 bases from J; bases unmatched to any gene: 8.

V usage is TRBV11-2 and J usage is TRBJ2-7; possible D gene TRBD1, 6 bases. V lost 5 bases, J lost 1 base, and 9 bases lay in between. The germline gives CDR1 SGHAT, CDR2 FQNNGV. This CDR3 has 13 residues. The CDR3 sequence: CASSRGQSYEQYF. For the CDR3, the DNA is TGTGCCAGCAGCCGCGGACAGTCCTACGAGCAGTACTTC.

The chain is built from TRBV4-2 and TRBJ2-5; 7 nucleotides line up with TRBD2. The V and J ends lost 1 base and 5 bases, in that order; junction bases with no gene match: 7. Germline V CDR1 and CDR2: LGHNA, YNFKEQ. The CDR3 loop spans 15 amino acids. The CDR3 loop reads CASSQAAGVVETQYF. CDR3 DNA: TGTGCCAGCAGCCAAGCCGCGGGAGTGGTGGAGACCCAGTACTTC.

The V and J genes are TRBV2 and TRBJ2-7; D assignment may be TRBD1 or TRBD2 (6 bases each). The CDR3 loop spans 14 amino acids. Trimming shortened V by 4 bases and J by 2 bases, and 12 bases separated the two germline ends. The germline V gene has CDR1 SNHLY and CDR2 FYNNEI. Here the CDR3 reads CASSVDGGTYEQYF. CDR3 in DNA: TGTGCCAGCAGTGTAGACGGGGGCACCTACGAGCAGTACTTC. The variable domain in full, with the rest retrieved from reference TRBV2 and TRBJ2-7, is EPEVTQTPSHQVTQMGQEVILRCVPISNHLYFYWYRQILGQKVEFLVSFYNNEISEKSEIFDDQFSVERPDGSNFTLKIRSTKLEDSAMYFCASSVDGGTYEQYFGPGTRLTVT.